The present TCR beta chain was sequenced within a study of human T cells and chemical hapten exposure. Across the study: The use of 2% DPC on around 2 cm by around 2 cm of upper inner arm skin constituted sensitization. Patch tests delivered 0.01% DPC to the upper back and were evaluated at 6 days.

Whole-study findings and limits: Patch test score rose with PT1 expanded TCR count, significant at thresholds 8, 16 and 32, not 4.

The V gene end was trimmed by 9 bases and the J gene end by 2 bases; junction bases not matched to a gene: 9. Germline CDR1 LNHDA, CDR2 SQIVND (reference sequence). This CDR3 contains 14 residues. Via MiXCR, TCRdb re-called the RACE reads, giving one row per CDR3 protein. The data show some 380,000 distinct CDR3 sequences, approximately 4.4% seen once. This clonotype was found a few times. What it binds is unknown. Time point given: patch test 1, 2 weeks after DPC sensitization. Indicated treatment: therapeutic diphenylcyclopropenone sensitization with weekly scalp DPC. The starting material was whole blood, obtained in connection with sensitization to the hapten diphenylcyclopropenone (DPC). The receptor was isolated from a woman in her forties or fifties with alopecia areata. Some clones in this sample may be carry-over from other donors' samples. The chain combines TRBV19 with TRBJ2-5, with TRBD1 identical over 7 bases. In DNA, the CDR3 is TGTGCCAGCAATCCGGGACAGCCACAAGAGACCCAGTACTTC. Translation: CASNPGQPQETQYF.